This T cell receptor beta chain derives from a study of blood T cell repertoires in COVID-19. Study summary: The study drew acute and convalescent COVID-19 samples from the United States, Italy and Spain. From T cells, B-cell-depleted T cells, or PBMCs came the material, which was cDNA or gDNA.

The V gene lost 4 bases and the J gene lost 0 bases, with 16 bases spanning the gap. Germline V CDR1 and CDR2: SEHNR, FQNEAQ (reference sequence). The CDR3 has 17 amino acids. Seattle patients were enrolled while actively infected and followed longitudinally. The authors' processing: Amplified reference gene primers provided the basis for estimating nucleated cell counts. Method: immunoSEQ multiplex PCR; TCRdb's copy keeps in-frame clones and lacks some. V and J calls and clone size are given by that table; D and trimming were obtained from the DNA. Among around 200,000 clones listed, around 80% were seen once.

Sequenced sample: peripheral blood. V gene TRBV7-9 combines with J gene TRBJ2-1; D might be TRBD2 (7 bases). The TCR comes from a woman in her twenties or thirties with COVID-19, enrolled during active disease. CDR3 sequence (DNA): TGTGCCAGCAGCTCAAAGGGAGGGGGGAGCTCCTACAATGAGCAGTTCTTC. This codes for CASSSKGGGSSYNEQFF.